This section outlines one T cell receptor (beta chain) sequence together with its context. Its specificity is not known. This CDR3 is built from 14 residues. The V gene's germline CDR1 is SGHRS and CDR2 YFSETQ. The germline V and J ends were trimmed by 0 bases and 6 bases, with 10 bases remaining between them. Researchers ran the PCR with 60 Vbeta and 13 Jbeta primers. Method: immunoSEQ multiplex PCR; TCRdb's copy keeps in-frame clones and lacks some. Altogether tens of thousands of clones are present, about 81% being singletons, with the ten largest covering 3% to 4%. This sample stems from a study of cytomegalovirus exposure and HLA in healthy donors. Study results and limitations: When analyzed later, a missense DCLRE1C variant was found to be linked to TCR beta V- and J-gene trimming. Indistinguishable V segments such as TRBV6-2 and TRBV6-3 were excluded. Apparent HLA restriction characterized most CMV-associated TCR beta chains in a later analysis.

The sequencing input was PBMCs. The chain combines TRBV5-1 with TRBJ1-5, with D perhaps TRBD1 (6 bases). The receptor's source is a woman aged 40 to 50 in good health and CMV-seronegative. The CDR3 sequence: CASSLAGGRQPQHF. The CDR3 coding sequence is TGCGCCAGCAGCTTGGCCGGGGGGCGTCAGCCCCAGCATTTT.